The present TCR beta chain was sequenced within a study of T-cell reconstitution after alpha-beta-depleted transplantation in children. General study findings and limits: Expanded clones from the graft, numbering several hundred, reportedly supplied alpha-beta T cells about two months after transplant. One year after transplant, T-cell counts and diversity came mostly from newly produced T cells.

Unique molecular identifiers were incorporated during preparation of the TCRbeta library. Using its own MiXCR run on the PCR reads, TCRdb lists one record per CDR3 protein. The sample contains fewer than 750,000 distinct CDR3 sequences, 20% to 25% of which appear only once. This CDR3 comprises 14 residues. Germline lookup yields CDR1 SGHTA and CDR2 FQGNSA. Trimming took off 1 base at V and 4 bases at J, with 10 bases between the two ends. This clonotype occurred a few times. The antigen is unknown. The receptor was derived from a boy under two years old who had a stem cell transplant for acute myeloid leukemia, so the T cells may come from the graft donor. The sample consisted of PBMCs, mostly from graft donor cells, taken 360 days after TCRalphabeta/CD19-depleted stem cell transplant. This sequence joins TRBV7-2 and TRBJ1-1, with D possibly matching TRBD1 (6 bases). The CDR3: CASSLGGGRTEAFF. Here the CDR3 DNA reads TGTGCCAGCAGCTTAGGTGGGGGGCGCACTGAAGCTTTCTTT.